One sample yielded the 5 T cell receptor beta chains listed below, sequenced in a study of response to subunit inactivated influenza vaccine. TCRdb reprocessed the RT-PCR reads with MiXCR, giving one entry per CDR3 protein. Among 650,000 to 800,000 distinct CDR3 sequences listed, around 13% were seen once. The sequencing here drew on PBMCs from blood, taken roughly 15 days before vaccination. These TCRs come from a man in his fifties or sixties who received an inactivated influenza vaccine.

This sequence joins TRBV11-1 and TRBJ2-1, with TRBD2 matching 12 bases. Germline CDR1 reads SGHAT; CDR2 reads FQDESV (reference sequence). This CDR3 comprises 18 residues. V lost 5 bases to trimming and J lost 4 bases; unmatched junction nucleotides: 12. This CDR3 is CASSPRTSGIGLYNEQFF. CDR3 in DNA: TGTGCCAGCAGCCCTAGGACTAGCGGGATTGGGCTATACAATGAGCAGTTCTTC.

There are a few counts of this clonotype. As DNA, the CDR3 is TGCAGTGCTAGAGATCCGGACGGGGTAGGGTACGAGCAGTACTTC. Its translation is CSARDPDGVGYEQYF. The V and J genes are TRBV20-1 and TRBJ2-7; possibly TRBD2 for D (5 bases). The germline V and J ends were trimmed by 0 bases and 4 bases, with 16 bases remaining between them. Germline V gives CDR1 DFQATT, CDR2 SNEGSKA (reference sequence). The CDR3 has 15 amino acids.

The table lists this clonotype with many counts. The CDR3 sequence is CASSLGGLSYNEQFF. CDR3 in DNA: TGCGCCAGCAGCTTGGGGGGGCTCTCCTACAATGAGCAGTTCTTC. V is TRBV5-1 and J is TRBJ2-1, with D maybe TRBD1 (6 bases). Germline V CDR1 and CDR2: SGHRS, YFSETQ. Trimming took 0 bases from V and 0 from J, leaving 7 bases between them. CDR3 length equals 15 residues.

The chain employs TRBV7-6 and TRBJ2-1, with unresolved D. Germline CDR1 is SGHVS and CDR2 is FNYEAQ. This CDR3 is built from 14 residues. The ends were cut back, 2 bases at V and 6 bases at J, with 11 bases in the middle. The CDR3 DNA is TGTGCCAGCAGCTTACTTTCTGCCCGCAATGAGCAGTTCTTC. This gives the protein CASSLLSARNEQFF.

This clonotype showed up just a few times. The chain carries TRBV3-1 and TRBJ1-5; no firm D call. Trimming left V 4 bases short and J 0 bases short, with 10 bases between. The CDR3 sequence is 15 residues long. Germline lookup yields CDR1 LGHDT and CDR2 YNNKEL (reference sequence). The CDR3 region has the DNA TGTGCCAGCAGCCCCAGTTGGGGTAGCAATCAGCCCCAGCATTTT. It yields the protein CASSPSWGSNQPQHF.